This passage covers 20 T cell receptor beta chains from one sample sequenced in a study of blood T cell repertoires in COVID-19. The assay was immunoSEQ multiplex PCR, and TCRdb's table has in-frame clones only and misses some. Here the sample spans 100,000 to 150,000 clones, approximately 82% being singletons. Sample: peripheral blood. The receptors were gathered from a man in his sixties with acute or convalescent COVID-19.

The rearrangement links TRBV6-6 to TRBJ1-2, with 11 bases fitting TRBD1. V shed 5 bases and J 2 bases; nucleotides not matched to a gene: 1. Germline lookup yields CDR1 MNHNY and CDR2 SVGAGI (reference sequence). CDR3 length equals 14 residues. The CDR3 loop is CASSRTGGNYGYTF. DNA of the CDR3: TGTGCCAGCAGTCGGACAGGGGGCAACTATGGCTACACCTTC.

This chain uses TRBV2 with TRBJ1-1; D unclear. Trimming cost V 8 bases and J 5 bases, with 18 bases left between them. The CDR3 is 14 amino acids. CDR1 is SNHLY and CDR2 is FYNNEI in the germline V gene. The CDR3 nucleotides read TGTGCCAGCGCCAGGACTGTGAGTGGAACTGAAGCTTTCTTT. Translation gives CASARTVSGTEAFF.

CDR3 protein: CASSRDSQYSNQPQHF. The CDR3 DNA reads as TGTGCCAGCAGCCGGGACAGTCAATATAGCAATCAGCCCCAGCATTTT. The genes are TRBV7-2 and TRBJ1-5, with TRBD1 matching over 7 bases. In germline, CDR1 is SGHTA, CDR2 FQGNSA. This CDR3 has 16 amino acids. J lost 0 bases, V lost 5 bases, and 7 bases had no gene match.

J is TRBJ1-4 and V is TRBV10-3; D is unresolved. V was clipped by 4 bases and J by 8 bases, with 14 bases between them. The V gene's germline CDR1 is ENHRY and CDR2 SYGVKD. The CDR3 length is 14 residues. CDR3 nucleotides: TGTGCCATCAGTGCGGGAGCGAGCACCGAAAAACTGTTTTTT. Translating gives CAISAGASTEKLFF.

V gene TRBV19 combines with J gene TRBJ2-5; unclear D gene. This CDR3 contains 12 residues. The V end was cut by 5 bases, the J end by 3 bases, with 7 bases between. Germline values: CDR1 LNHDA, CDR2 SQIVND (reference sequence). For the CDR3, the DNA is TGTGCCAGTAGTGCGCTCGAAGAGACCCAGTACTTC. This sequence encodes CASSALEETQYF.

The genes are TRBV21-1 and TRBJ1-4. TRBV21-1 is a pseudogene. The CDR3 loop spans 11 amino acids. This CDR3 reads CASSVRVRVFF. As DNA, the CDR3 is TGTGCCAGCAGCGTCCGGGTCCGAGTGTTTTTT.

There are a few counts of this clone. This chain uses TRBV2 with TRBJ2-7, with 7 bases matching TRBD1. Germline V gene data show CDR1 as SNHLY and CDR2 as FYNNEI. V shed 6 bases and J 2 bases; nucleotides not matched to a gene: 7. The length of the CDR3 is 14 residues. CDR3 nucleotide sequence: TGTGCCAGCAGCAAGACAGGGTATACCTACGAGCAGTACTTC. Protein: CASSKTGYTYEQYF.

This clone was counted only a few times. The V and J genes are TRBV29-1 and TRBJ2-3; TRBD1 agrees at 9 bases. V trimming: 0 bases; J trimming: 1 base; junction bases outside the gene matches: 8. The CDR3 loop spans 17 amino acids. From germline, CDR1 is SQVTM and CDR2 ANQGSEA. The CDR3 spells CSVEDRRDRARTDTQYF. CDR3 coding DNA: TGCAGCGTTGAAGATCGAAGGGACAGGGCACGCACAGATACGCAGTATTTT.

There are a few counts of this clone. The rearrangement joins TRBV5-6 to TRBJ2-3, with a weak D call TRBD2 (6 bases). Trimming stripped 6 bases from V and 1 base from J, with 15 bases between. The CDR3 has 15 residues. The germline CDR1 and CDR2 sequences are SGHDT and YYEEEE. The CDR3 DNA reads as TGTGCCAGCACTCCCCGGGCTAGCGGCACAGATACGCAGTATTTT. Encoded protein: CASTPRASGTDTQYF. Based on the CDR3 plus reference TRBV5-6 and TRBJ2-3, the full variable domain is DAGVTQSPTHLIKTRGQQVTLRCSPKSGHDTVSWYQQALGQGPQFIFQYYEEEERQRGNFPDRFSGHQFPNYSSELNVNALLLGDSALYLCASTPRASGTDTQYFGPGTRLTVL.

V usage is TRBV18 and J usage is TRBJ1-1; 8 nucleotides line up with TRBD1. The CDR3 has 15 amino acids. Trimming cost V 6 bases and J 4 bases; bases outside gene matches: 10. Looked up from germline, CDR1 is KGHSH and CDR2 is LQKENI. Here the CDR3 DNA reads TGTGCCAGCTCTCTCCAGACAGGGGAGAGCACTGAAGCTTTCTTT. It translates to CASSLQTGESTEAFF.

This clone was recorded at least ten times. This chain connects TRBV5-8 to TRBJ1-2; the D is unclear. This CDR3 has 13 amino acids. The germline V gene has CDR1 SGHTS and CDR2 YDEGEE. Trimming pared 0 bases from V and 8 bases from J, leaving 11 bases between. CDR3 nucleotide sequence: TGTGCCAGCAGCTTGGGCGGGGTCGTGGGCTACACCTTC. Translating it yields CASSLGGVVGYTF.

CDR3 bases: TGTGCCAGCAGCGCTCTACCGGGACAGGGTATTCTAGAGCAGTACTTC. It specifies CASSALPGQGILEQYF. The chain uses TRBV9 and TRBJ2-7, with 9 positions matching TRBD1. The J segment lost 7 bases and the V segment lost 3 bases, leaving 14 bases of the junction unmatched. The CDR3 sequence is 16 residues long. The germline V gene has CDR1 SGDLS and CDR2 YYNGEE. Full variable domain (missing parts from reference TRBV9 and TRBJ2-7): DSGVTQTPKHLITATGQRVTLRCSPRSGDLSVYWYQQSLDQGLQFLIQYYNGEERAKGNILERFSAQQFPDLHSELNLSSLELGDSALYFCASSALPGQGILEQYFGPGTRLTVT.

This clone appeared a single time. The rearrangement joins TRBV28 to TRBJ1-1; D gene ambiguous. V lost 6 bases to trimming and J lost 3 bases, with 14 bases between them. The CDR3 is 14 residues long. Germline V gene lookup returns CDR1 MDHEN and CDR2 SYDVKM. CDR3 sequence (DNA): TGTGCCAGCAGCCCACCCCGACACTACACTGAAGCTTTCTTT. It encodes CASSPPRHYTEAFF.

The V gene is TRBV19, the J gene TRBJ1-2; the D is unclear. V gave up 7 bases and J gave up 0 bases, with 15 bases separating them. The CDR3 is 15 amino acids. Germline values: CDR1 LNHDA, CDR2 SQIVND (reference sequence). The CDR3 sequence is CASTPGPSPNYGYTF. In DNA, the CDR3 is TGTGCCAGTACTCCGGGTCCTTCTCCTAACTATGGCTACACCTTC.

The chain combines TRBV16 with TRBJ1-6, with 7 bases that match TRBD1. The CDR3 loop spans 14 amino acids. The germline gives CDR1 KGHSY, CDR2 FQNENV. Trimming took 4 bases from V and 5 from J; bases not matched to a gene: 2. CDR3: CASSPTGHNSPLHF. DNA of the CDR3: TGTGCCAGCAGCCCGACAGGGCATAATTCACCCCTCCACTTT.

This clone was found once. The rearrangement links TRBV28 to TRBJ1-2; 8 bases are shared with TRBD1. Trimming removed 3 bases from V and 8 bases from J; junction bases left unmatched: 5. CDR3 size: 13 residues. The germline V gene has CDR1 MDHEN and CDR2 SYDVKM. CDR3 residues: CASSFPGGYGYTF. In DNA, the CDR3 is TGTGCCAGCAGTTTTCCAGGGGGCTACGGCTACACCTTC.

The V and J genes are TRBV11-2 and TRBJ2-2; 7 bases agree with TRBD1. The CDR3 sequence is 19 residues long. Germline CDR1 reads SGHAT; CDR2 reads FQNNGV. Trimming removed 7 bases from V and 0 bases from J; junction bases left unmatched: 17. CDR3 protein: CASTRNTGQFITNTGELFF. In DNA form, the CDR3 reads TGTGCCAGCACCCGAAATACGGGACAGTTCATTACGAACACCGGGGAGCTGTTTTTT.

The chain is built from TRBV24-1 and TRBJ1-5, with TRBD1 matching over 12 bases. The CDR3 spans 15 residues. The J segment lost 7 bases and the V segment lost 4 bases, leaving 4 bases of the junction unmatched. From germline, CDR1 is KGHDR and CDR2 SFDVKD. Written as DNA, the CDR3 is TGTGCCACCAGTGAGGGGACAGGGGGCTTACAGCCCCAGCATTTT. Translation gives CATSEGTGGLQPQHF.

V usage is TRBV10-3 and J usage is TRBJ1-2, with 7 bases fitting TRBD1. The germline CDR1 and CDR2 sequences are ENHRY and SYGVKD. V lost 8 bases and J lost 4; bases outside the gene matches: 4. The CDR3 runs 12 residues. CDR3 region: CAIGGTAYGYTF. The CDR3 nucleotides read TGTGCCATCGGGGGGACAGCCTATGGCTACACCTTC.

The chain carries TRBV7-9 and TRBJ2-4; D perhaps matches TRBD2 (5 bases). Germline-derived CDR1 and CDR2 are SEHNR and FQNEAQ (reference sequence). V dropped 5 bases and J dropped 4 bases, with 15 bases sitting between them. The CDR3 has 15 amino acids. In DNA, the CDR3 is TGTGCCAGCAGCACTTATGGACTTGAGAAAAACATTCAGTACTTC. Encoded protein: CASSTYGLEKNIQYF.